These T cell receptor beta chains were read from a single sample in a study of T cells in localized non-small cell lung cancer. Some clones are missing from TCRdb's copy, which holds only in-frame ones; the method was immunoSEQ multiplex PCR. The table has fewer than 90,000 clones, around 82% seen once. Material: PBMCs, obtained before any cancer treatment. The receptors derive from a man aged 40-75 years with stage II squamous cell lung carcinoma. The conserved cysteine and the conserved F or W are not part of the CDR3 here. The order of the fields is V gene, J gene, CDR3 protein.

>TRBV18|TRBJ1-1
ASSASRDTEAF
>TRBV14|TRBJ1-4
ASSQGWELF
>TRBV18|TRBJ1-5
ASSPGISQPQH
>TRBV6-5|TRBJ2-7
ASSYSNRPTYEQY
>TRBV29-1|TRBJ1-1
SVRGRVSLTEAF
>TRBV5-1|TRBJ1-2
ASSPLTGGDYGYT
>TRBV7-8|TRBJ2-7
ASSPDSGEQY
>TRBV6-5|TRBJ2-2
ASATGGYGELF
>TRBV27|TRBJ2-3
ASSHLAPDTQY
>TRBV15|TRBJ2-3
ATRTYRGVADTQY
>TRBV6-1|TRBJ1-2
ASSRTGGNYGYT
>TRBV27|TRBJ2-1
ASSLAEQGSYNEQF
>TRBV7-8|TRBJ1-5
ASSGRINQPQH
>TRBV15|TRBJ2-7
ATSRVGTGPTGQY
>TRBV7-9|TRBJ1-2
ASSSEQGTYGYT
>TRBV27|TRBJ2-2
ASSLSGTSTGELF
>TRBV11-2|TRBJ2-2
ASSLARELF
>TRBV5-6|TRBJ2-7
ASSPGLTYEQY
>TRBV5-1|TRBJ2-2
ASSSREGHDLPGELF
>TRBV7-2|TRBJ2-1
ASSPAGLAYNEQF
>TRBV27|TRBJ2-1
ASSFGGGALNEQF
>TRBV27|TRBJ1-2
ASSFFGTADGYT
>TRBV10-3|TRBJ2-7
AISWDSTYEQY
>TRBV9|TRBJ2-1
ASSVGVRNKLSYNEQF
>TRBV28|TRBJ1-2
ATEGPPNYGYT
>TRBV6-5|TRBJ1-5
ASSGGTGNQPQH
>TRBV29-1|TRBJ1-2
SAGSRYGYT
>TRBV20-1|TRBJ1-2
SVDSYGYT
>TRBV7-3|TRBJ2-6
ASSRPSGLAGPSGANVLT
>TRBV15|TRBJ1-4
ATSRVGKDRENEKLF
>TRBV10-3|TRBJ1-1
ASREGSTEAF
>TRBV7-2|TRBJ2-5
ASSFRGETQY
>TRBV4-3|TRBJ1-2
ASSQDSGAGDDGYT
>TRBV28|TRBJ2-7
ASSRQGLGPGEQY
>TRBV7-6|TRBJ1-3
ASSFGTAELSGNTIY
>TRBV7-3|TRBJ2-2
ASRGQGNTGELF
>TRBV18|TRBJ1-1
ASSPLPVNTEAF
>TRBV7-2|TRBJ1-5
ASSLAQGSNQPQH
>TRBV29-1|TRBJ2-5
SVGETSEETQY
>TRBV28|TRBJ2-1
ASSLGLASYNEQF
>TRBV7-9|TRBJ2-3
ASSPLVRPPSTDTQY
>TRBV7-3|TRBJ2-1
ASSPWAAAYNEQF
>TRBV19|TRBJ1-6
ATKPSGNSPLH
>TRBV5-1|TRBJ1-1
ASSPANGNTEAF
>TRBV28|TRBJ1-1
ASSLPNTEAF
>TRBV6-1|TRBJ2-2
ASSISRRELF
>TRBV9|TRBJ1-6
ASSVGPDYNSPLH
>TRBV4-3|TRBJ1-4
ASSSRVVGEKLF
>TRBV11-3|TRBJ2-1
ASSLEAGQGAYNEQF
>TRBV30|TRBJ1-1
AWSGGLENTEAF
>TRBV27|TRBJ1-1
ASGTGSMNTEAF
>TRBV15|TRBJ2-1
ATSRAPGQGYNEQF
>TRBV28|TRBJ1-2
ASSFGTGALFGYT
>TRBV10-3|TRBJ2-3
AISEWGVGTDTQY
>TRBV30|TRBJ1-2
AWTQWGQGAYGYT